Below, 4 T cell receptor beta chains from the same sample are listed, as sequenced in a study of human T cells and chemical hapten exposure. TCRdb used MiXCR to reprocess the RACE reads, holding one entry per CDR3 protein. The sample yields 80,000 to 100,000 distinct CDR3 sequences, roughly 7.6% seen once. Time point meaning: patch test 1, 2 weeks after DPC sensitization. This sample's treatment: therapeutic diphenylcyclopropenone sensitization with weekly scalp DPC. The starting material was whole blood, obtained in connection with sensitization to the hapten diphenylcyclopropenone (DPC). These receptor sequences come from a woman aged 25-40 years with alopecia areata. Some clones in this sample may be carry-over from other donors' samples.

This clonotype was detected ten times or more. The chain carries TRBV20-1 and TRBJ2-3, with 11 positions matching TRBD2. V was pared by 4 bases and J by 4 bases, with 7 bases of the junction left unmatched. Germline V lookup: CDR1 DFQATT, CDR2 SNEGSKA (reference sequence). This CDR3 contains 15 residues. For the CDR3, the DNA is TGCAGTGCTAACCCTAGCGGGGGGATGCCAGATACGCAGTATTTT. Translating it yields CSANPSGGMPDTQYF.

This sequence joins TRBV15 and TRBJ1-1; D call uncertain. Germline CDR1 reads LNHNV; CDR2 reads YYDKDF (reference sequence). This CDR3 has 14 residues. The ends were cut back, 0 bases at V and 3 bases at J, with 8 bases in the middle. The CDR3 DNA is TGTGCCACCAGCAGAGACAGCCCATACACTGAAGCTTTCTTT. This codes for CATSRDSPYTEAFF.

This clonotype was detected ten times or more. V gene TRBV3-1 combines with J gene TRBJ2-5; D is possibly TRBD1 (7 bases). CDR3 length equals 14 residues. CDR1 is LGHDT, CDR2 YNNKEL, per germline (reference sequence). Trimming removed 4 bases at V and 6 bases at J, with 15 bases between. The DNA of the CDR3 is TGTGCCAGCAGCCCACCGACAGGGAGGAAGACCCAGTACTTC. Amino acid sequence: CASSPPTGRKTQYF.

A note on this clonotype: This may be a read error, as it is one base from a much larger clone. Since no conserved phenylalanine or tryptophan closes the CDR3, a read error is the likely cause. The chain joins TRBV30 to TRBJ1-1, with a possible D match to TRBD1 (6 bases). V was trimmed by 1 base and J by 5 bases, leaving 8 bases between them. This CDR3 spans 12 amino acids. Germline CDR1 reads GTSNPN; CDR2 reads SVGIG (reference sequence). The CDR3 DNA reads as TGTGCCTGGAGTGACACAGGGACTGAAGCTTTCCTT. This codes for CAWSDTGTEAFL.